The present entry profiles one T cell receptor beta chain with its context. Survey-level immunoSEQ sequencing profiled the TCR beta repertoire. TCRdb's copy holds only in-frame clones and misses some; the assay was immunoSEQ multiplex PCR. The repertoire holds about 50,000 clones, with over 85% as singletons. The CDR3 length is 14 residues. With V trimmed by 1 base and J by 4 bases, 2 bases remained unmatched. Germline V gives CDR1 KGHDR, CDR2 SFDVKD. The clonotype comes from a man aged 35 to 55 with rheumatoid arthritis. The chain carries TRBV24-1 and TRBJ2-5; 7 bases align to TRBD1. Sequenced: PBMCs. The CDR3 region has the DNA TGTGCCACCAGTGATTTACAGGGGTCAGAGACCCAGTACTTC. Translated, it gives CATSDLQGSETQYF.